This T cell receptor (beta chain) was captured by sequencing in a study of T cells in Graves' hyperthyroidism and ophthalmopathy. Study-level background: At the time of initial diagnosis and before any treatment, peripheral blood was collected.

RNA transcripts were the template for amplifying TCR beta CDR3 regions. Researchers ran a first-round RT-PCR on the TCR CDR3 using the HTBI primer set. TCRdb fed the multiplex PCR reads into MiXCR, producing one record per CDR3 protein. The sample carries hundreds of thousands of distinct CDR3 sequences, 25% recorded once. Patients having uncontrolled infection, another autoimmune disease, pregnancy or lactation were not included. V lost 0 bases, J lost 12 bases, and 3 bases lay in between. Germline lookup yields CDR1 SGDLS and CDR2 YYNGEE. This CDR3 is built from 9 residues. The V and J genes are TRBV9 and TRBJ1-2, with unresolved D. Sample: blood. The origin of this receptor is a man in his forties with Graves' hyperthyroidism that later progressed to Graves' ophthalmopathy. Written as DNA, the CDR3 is TGTGCCAGCAGCGTAGCCAACACCTTC. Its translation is CASSVANTF.